These T cell receptor beta chains were read from a single sample in a study of blood T cell repertoires in COVID-19. Profiled with immunoSEQ multiplex PCR; TCRdb holds only in-frame clones, not every one. This table has around 140,000 clones, approximately 88% appearing once. Sequencing input: peripheral blood. The receptors here all came from a man in his 70s with active COVID-19. The CDR3 runs from the conserved cysteine through the conserved F or W. Each record gives: clone size, J gene, V gene, D gene, CDR3 protein, CDR3 DNA. D genes are given only for firm matches. Expanded clones get a size class; other rows say once, few or many, or leave the size out.

>-|TRBJ2-7|TRBV5-1|-
CASSIEGEADEQYF
TGCGCCAGCAGCATTGAGGGAGAGGCCGACGAGCAGTACTTC
>-|TRBJ2-1|TRBV5-1|-
CASSSEAPLRGNEQFF
TGCGCCAGCAGCTCAGAAGCACCCTTAAGGGGGAATGAGCAGTTCTTC
>-|TRBJ2-3|TRBV30|TRBD2
CAWSVASGSTDTQYF
TGTGCCTGGAGTGTGGCTAGCGGGAGCACAGATACGCAGTATTTT
>-|TRBJ2-2|TRBV25-1|-
CASSEPEAYTGELFF
TGTGCCAGCAGTGAACCCGAGGCCTACACCGGGGAGCTGTTTTTT
>many|TRBJ2-7|TRBV3-1/TRBV3-2|TRBD1
CASSSLGTGGTYEQYF
TGTGCCAGCAGCTCCCTCGGGACAGGGGGAACCTACGAGCAGTACTTC
>-|TRBJ2-7|TRBV6-5|TRBD1
CASRGQGGYEQYF
TGTGCCAGCAGGGGACAGGGAGGCTACGAGCAGTACTTC
>-|TRBJ1-5|TRBV7-2|-
CASSRGGNQPQHF
TGTGCCAGCAGCCGTGGAGGCAATCAGCCCCAGCATTTT
>-|TRBJ1-1|TRBV28|-
CASTRQVGPIMNTEAFF
TGTGCCAGCACTAGACAGGTTGGTCCCATTATGAACACTGAAGCTTTCTTT
>-|TRBJ2-1|TRBV5-1|TRBD2
CASSMRSGIGDNEQFF
TGCGCCAGCAGCATGCGGAGCGGGATTGGGGACAATGAGCAGTTCTTC
>-|TRBJ2-7|TRBV4-1|TRBD2
CASSQDRASGHNEQYF
TGCGCCAGCAGCCAAGATAGGGCTAGCGGGCACAACGAGCAGTACTTC
>-|TRBJ1-2|TRBV6-5|TRBD1
CASRLGQAFYGYTF
TGTGCCAGCAGGCTCGGACAGGCTTTCTATGGCTACACCTTC
>-|TRBJ2-3|TRBV3-1/TRBV3-2|-
CASSRDFGSPTSTDTQYF
TGTGCCAGCAGCCGAGATTTCGGGAGCCCTACTAGCACAGATACGCAGTATTTT
>-|TRBJ1-5|TRBV6-1|-
CASSDSGADQPQHF
TGTGCCAGCAGTGACAGTGGGGCGGATCAGCCCCAGCATTTT
>-|TRBJ1-5|TRBV28|TRBD1
CASSLWEDRGKHF
TGTGCCAGCAGTCTATGGGAGGACAGGGGCAAACATTTT
>-|TRBJ2-4|TRBV19|-
CASSKTELAKNIQYF
TGTGCCAGTAGCAAAACAGAGTTAGCCAAAAACATTCAGTACTTC
>once|TRBJ2-1|TRBV3-1/TRBV3-2|TRBD1
CASSRSDRGIRHEQFF
TGTGCCAGCAGCCGATCGGACAGGGGGATTCGCCATGAGCAGTTCTTC
>-|TRBJ2-1|TRBV30|TRBD1
CAWSARGQLYNEQFF
TGTGCCTGGAGTGCTAGGGGACAGTTATACAATGAGCAGTTCTTC
>once|TRBJ2-3|TRBV4-2|TRBD2
CASRAGEVDTQYF
TGTGCCAGCAGGGCGGGAGAAGTAGATACGCAGTATTTT
>-|TRBJ1-6|TRBV11-3|TRBD1
CASSLDRGTGKNSPLHF
TGTGCCAGCAGCTTAGATAGGGGGACAGGGAAAAATTCACCCCTCCACTTT
>-|TRBJ2-1|TRBV5-1|-
CASSLTGSSYNEQFF
TGCGCCAGCAGCTTGACGGGGAGCTCCTACAATGAGCAGTTCTTC
>-|TRBJ1-5|TRBV19|TRBD1
CASRENRGIVKDQPQHF
TGTGCCAGTAGGGAGAACAGGGGGATTGTCAAGGATCAGCCCCAGCATTTT
>once|TRBJ2-1|TRBV6-5|-
CASSYLFGVNEQFF
TGTGCCAGCAGTTACTTATTCGGGGTCAATGAGCAGTTCTTC
>-|TRBJ2-3|TRBV5-1|-
CASSHSASTDTQYF
TGCGCCAGCAGTCACAGTGCTAGCACAGATACGCAGTATTTT
>-|TRBJ2-2|TRBV7-9|-
CASSLELSLSNTGELFF
TGTGCCAGCAGCTTAGAGCTGAGCCTATCGAACACCGGGGAGCTGTTTTTT
>-|TRBJ2-7|TRBV24-1|TRBD1
CATSGTGDYEQYF
TGTGCCACCAGCGGGACAGGGGACTACGAGCAGTACTTC
>-|TRBJ2-7|TRBV30|TRBD2
CAWSTGLGEQYF
TGTGCCTGGAGCACCGGACTAGGCGAGCAGTACTTC
>once|TRBJ1-1|TRBV30|-
CAWLRTANTEAFF
TGTGCCTGGCTCCGGACAGCGAACACTGAAGCTTTCTTT
>-|TRBJ2-7|TRBV7-9|-
CASSLSSYEQYF
TGTGCCAGCAGCCTGAGCTCCTACGAGCAGTACTTC